One sample yielded the 23 T cell receptor beta chains listed below, sequenced in a study of Tregs in tolerant kidney transplant recipients. Related graft donors supplied nonmyeloablative bone marrow transplants, and mixed chimerism was transient. The data were produced by immunoSEQ multiplex PCR, yet TCRdb's version contains in-frame clones alone and is incomplete. Found here are around 33,000 clones; the top ten clones hold roughly 1.9%. Source: CD4+ T cells from blood (PBMCs), taken 24 months after the transplant. The receptors derive from a human patient who received a combined kidney and bone marrow transplant. The T cells may partly be graft donor cells.

The DNA read from the CDR3 is TGTGCCAGCTCACCGGCACAGAACTATGGC. Protein product: CASSPAQNYG. The full CDR3 reads CASSPAQNYGYTF. The rearrangement links TRBV18 to TRBJ1-2; D gene unclear. The read terminates 3 residues ahead of where the CDR3 ends, so the germline J gene completes it. CDR1 is KGHSH, CDR2 LQKENI, per germline. This CDR3 is 13 amino acids long. With 3 bases removed from V and 2 bases from J, the gap between germline ends came to 7 bases.

On this clone itself: The CDR3 is cut off 3 residues early in the read; its end comes from the germline J gene. The rearrangement uses TRBV12-5 and TRBJ2-1; a possible D gene is TRBD2 (5 bases). Germline values: CDR1 LGHNT, CDR2 FRNRAP. The CDR3 contains 13 residues. Deletions cut 3 bases from V and 4 bases from J, with 7 bases between. The CDR3 DNA, read in part, is TGTGCTAGTGGTTTCGGGGATTACAATGAG. Translated: CASGFGDYNE. The entire CDR3 reads CASGFGDYNEQFF.

As to this clone: The read is 3 residues too short to cover the CDR3 end, so that end is filled in from the germline J gene. The chain joins TRBV20-1 to TRBJ2-3; D gene ambiguous. Germline values: CDR1 DFQATT, CDR2 SNEGSKA (reference sequence). V was trimmed by 0 bases and J by 0 bases, leaving 13 bases between them. The CDR3 runs to 16 residues. Partial CDR3 DNA: TGCAGTGCTAGAGATCTCCGCGGAAAGAGCACAGATACG. Residues: CSARDLRGKSTDT. The full-length CDR3 reads as CSARDLRGKSTDTQYF.

A word on this clone: Coverage ceases 3 residues before the CDR3 finishes, and the germline J gene fills in the end. J is TRBJ1-4 and V is TRBV19; 8 positions agree with TRBD1. The CDR3 has 18 residues. Germline V gives CDR1 LNHDA, CDR2 SQIVND (reference sequence). V was pared by 3 bases and J by 3 bases, with 12 bases of the junction left unmatched. CDR3 sequence reads: CASSIWPRTGPSNEKLFF. CDR3 DNA, as far as it was read: TGTGCCAGTAGTATTTGGCCAAGGACAGGGCCCTCTAATGAAAAA.

As for this clone: The read finishes 3 residues shy of the CDR3 end, and the germline J gene is used to complete it. This chain links TRBV19 with TRBJ2-1; 7 bases map to TRBD2. The CDR3 sequence is 17 residues long. Trimming at V came to 3 bases and at J to 4 bases, leaving 12 bases not matched to a gene. CDR1 and CDR2 from the germline V gene are LNHDA and SQIVND (reference sequence). The covered CDR3 bases are TGTGCCAGTAGTATGGGAGGCGGGAGAGGGAGGTACAATGAG. This translates into CASSMGGGRGRYNE. The entire CDR3 sequence reads CASSMGGGRGRYNEQFF.

About this clone: Sequencing ends 3 residues short of the CDR3 end; the germline J gene provides the rest. V and J are TRBV6-1 and TRBJ1-4; a weak D match, TRBD1 (5 bases). Per germline, CDR1 MNHNS and CDR2 SASEGT. The CDR3 totals 14 residues. The germline V and J ends were trimmed by 4 bases and 5 bases, with 11 bases remaining between them. The CDR3 loop reads CASSAEYRNEKLFF. The part of the CDR3 DNA that was read is TGTGCCAGCAGTGCCGAATACAGGAATGAAAAA.

Of note for this clone: The read gets to within 3 residues of the CDR3 end, and the germline J gene fills in the rest. This chain uses TRBV10-3 with TRBJ2-1, with 12 bases fitting TRBD1. This CDR3 region has 14 residues. The V and J ends lost 6 bases and 7 bases, in that order; junction bases with no gene match: 4. Germline V CDR1 and CDR2: ENHRY, SYGVKD. The CDR3 protein is CAIRGDRGRNEQFF. The sequenced CDR3 bases are TGTGCCATCAGAGGGGACAGGGGGCGAAATGAG.

The sequenced part of the CDR3 DNA is TGTGCCAGCAGCCCGACAGGGAGCTCCTACGAG. Amino acid sequence: CASSPTGSSYE. The full CDR3 protein is CASSPTGSSYEQYF. V usage is TRBV5-4 and J usage is TRBJ2-7, with 7 bases identical to TRBD1. The read gets to within 3 residues of the CDR3 end, and the germline J gene fills in the rest. Germline V gene data show CDR1 as SGHNT and CDR2 as YYREEE (reference sequence). The CDR3 consists of 14 residues. With 4 bases clipped from V and 0 bases from J, the junction kept 4 bases outside the gene matches.

CDR3 protein: CASSQDNGWTGNEKLFF. CDR3 DNA (partial): TGTGCCAGCAGCCAAGATAACGGATGGACAGGGAATGAAAAA. The chain uses TRBV4-2 and TRBJ1-4, with 8 positions matching TRBD1. The read stops 3 residues short of the end of the CDR3; the missing end is completed from the germline J gene. Germline trimming cut 0 bases from V and 5 bases from J; bases unmatched to any gene: 8. This CDR3 comprises 17 residues. Germline V gives CDR1 LGHNA, CDR2 YNFKEQ.

Note on this clone: The read ends 3 residues before the CDR3 terminus; that terminus is restored from the germline J gene. This rearrangement joins TRBV10-3 to TRBJ2-7; D possibly corresponds to TRBD1 (6 bases). V dropped 0 bases and J dropped 4 bases, with 10 bases sitting between them. From germline, CDR1 is ENHRY and CDR2 SYGVKD. The CDR3 contains 14 residues. Incomplete CDR3 DNA: TGTGCCATCAGTGAGTCAGACAGGAAATACGAG. This codes for CAISESDRKYE. The whole CDR3 is CAISESDRKYEQYF.

As to this clone: The DNA ends 3 residues before the CDR3 does, and the rest of the CDR3 is filled in from the germline J gene. The V gene is TRBV10-3, the J gene TRBJ2-7; 7 bases fit TRBD1. The CDR3 runs to 13 residues. The V gene's germline CDR1 is ENHRY and CDR2 SYGVKD. J was trimmed by 0 bases and V by 9 bases; bases with no gene match: 5. The CDR3 DNA, read in part, is TGTGCCATAACAGGGGACCTCTCCTACGAG. It yields the protein CAITGDLSYE. The entire CDR3 protein reads CAITGDLSYEQYF.

To note about this clone: The read finishes 3 residues shy of the CDR3 end, and the germline J gene is used to complete it. The gene calls are TRBV20-1 and TRBJ2-7; D ambiguous. Trimming removed 4 bases from V and 2 bases from J, with 18 bases in between. The CDR3 runs to 15 residues. Germline assignment: CDR1 DFQATT and CDR2 SNEGSKA (reference sequence). The part of the CDR3 DNA that was read is TGCAGTGCTATCGACTCCGGGTCGTTAACCTACGAG. Its translation is CSAIDSGSLTYE. The whole CDR3 sequence reads CSAIDSGSLTYEQYF.

As for this clone: The DNA ends 3 residues before the CDR3 does, and the rest of the CDR3 is filled in from the germline J gene. The chain recombines TRBV7-8 with TRBJ1-1; D possibly corresponds to TRBD1 (6 bases). The CDR3 extends over 14 amino acids. The V end was cut by 1 base, the J end by 6 bases, with 12 bases between. Per germline, CDR1 SGHVS and CDR2 FQNEAQ. CDR3 in amino acids: CASSLGERGSEAFF. Incomplete CDR3 DNA: TGTGCCAGCAGCTTAGGGGAAAGGGGGTCTGAA.

About this clone itself: Sequencing ends 3 residues short of the CDR3 end; the germline J gene provides the rest. The chain carries TRBV5-3 and TRBJ1-2, with D perhaps matching TRBD1 (6 bases). TRBV5-3 belongs to the ORF category, with a function that is uncertain. CDR3 size: 14 residues. Trimming left V 0 bases short and J 5 bases short, with 11 bases between. The CDR3 bases that were read are TGTGCCAGAAGCTTGGGGACAGTTAGGTATGGC. This encodes CARSLGTVRYG. The whole CDR3 sequence reads CARSLGTVRYGYTF.

Note on this clone: The read stops 3 residues short of the end of the CDR3; the missing end is completed from the germline J gene. This chain joins TRBV28 and TRBJ2-3; no clear D gene. CDR3 length equals 15 residues. The germline CDR1 and CDR2 sequences are MDHEN and SYDVKM. Trimming pared 3 bases from V and 1 base from J, leaving 11 bases between. This CDR3 reads CASSFVLSGTDTQYF. The DNA read from the CDR3 is TGTGCCAGCAGTTTTGTTCTTTCTGGCACAGATACG.

Remarks on this clone: The read halts 3 residues ahead of the CDR3 end, with the missing end drawn from the germline J gene. The V gene is TRBV7-9, the J gene TRBJ1-5; D gene ambiguous. Germline CDR1 SEHNR, CDR2 FQNEAQ (reference sequence). Deletions cut 5 bases from V and 5 bases from J, with 10 bases between. This CDR3 spans 13 amino acids. Partial CDR3 DNA: TGTGCCAGCAGCGAGGGTTGGTATCAGCCC. This encodes CASSEGWYQP. The full CDR3 reads CASSEGWYQPQHF.

Regarding this clone: The read ends 3 residues early relative to the CDR3; the germline J gene fills the gap. The V and J genes are TRBV20-1 and TRBJ1-5; D perhaps matches TRBD1 (5 bases). This CDR3 has 14 residues. Trimming removed 3 bases at V and 6 bases at J, with 15 bases between. CDR1 DFQATT and CDR2 SNEGSKA come from the germline V gene (reference sequence). The DNA read from the CDR3 is TGCAGTGCTAGTAGTTTCAGAGGGGTTCAGCCC. Its translation is CSASSFRGVQP. In full, the CDR3 is CSASSFRGVQPQHF.

This chain's CDR3 is CASSKTSGINEQFF. The part of the CDR3 DNA that was read is TGTGCCAGTAGTAAAACTAGCGGGATCAATGAG. V usage is TRBV19 and J usage is TRBJ2-1; TRBD2 aligns across 10 bases. Read sequence stops 3 residues before the CDR3 end, and the germline J gene provides the missing end. The CDR3 is 14 residues long. The V gene's germline CDR1 is LNHDA and CDR2 SQIVND (reference sequence). J was trimmed by 6 bases and V by 4 bases; bases with no gene match: 3.

In regard to this clone: The CDR3 end lies 3 residues beyond the end of the read and is filled in from the germline J gene. This sequence joins TRBV18 and TRBJ1-6, with D unresolved. With 5 bases removed from V and 9 bases from J, the gap between germline ends came to 17 bases. The CDR3 is 15 residues long. CDR1 is KGHSH, CDR2 LQKENI, per germline. The CDR3 protein is CASSSQEFDGSPLHF. The part of the CDR3 DNA that was read is TGTGCCAGCTCATCTCAGGAATTTGATGGTTCACCC.

Concerning this clone: The read falls 3 residues short of the CDR3 end, and the missing part is taken from the germline J gene. The V call is TRBV20-1, the J call TRBJ2-7; 8 nucleotides align to TRBD1. The V gene's germline CDR1 is DFQATT and CDR2 SNEGSKA (reference sequence). CDR3 length equals 12 residues. V lost 5 bases, J lost 3 bases, and 3 bases stayed unmatched. The part of the CDR3 DNA that was read is TGCAGTGCTCGAACAGGGGGCTACGAG. Amino acid sequence: CSARTGGYE. The complete CDR3 reads CSARTGGYEQYF.

Points on this clone: Read sequence stops 3 residues before the CDR3 end, and the germline J gene provides the missing end. This rearrangement joins TRBV18 to TRBJ2-3, with 9 nucleotides matching TRBD2. Germline V gene lookup returns CDR1 KGHSH and CDR2 LQKENI. The CDR3 has 17 residues. V lost 3 bases, J lost 3 bases, and 10 bases stayed unmatched. The covered CDR3 bases are TGTGCCAGCTCACCCCAACTGGGGCTAGCGGGAACAGATACG. Encoded protein: CASSPQLGLAGTDT. The full CDR3 sequence reads CASSPQLGLAGTDTQYF.

Comment on this clone: From the germline J gene comes the end of the CDR3, since the read stops 3 residues before it. The chain recombines TRBV7-2 with TRBJ2-1; 10 bases align to TRBD2. The junction had 9 bases not matched to a gene; V was cut back by 5 bases and J by 8 bases. Germline CDR1 is SGHTA and CDR2 is FQGNSA. The CDR3 runs to 15 residues. The CDR3 DNA, read in part, is TGTGCCAGCAGCACCCAAGCGGGAGGGCCCGATGAG. Translated: CASSTQAGGPDE. In full, the CDR3 is CASSTQAGGPDEQFF.

Incomplete CDR3 DNA: TGTGCCAGCACTGACAGGGGGCGGGCCTCTGGC. As protein: CASTDRGRASG. The entire CDR3 reads CASTDRGRASGYTF. This chain joins TRBV2 and TRBJ1-2; TRBD1 aligns across 10 bases. The read terminates 3 residues ahead of where the CDR3 ends, so the germline J gene completes it. Trimming at V came to 7 bases and at J to 7 bases, leaving 9 bases not matched to a gene. The CDR3 has 14 amino acids. Germline loops: CDR1 SNHLY, CDR2 FYNNEI.